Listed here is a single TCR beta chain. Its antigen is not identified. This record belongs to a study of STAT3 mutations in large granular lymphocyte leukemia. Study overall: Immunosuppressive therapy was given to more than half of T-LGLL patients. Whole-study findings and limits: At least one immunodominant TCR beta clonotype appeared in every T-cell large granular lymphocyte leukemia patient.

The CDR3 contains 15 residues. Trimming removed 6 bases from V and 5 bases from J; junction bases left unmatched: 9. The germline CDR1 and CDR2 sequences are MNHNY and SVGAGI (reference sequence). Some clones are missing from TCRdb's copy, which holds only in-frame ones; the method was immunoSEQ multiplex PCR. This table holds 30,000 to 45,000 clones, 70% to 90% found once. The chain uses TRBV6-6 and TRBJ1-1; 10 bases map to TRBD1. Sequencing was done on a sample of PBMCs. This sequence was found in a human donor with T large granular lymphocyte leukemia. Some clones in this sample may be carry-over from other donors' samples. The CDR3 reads CASSKKGTGETEAFF. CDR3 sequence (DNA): TGTGCCAGCAGCAAAAAGGGGACAGGGGAGACTGAAGCTTTCTTT.